In this sample, the clone carrying this TCR beta chain turned up once. Its antigen is as yet unknown. The data derive from a study of blood T cells in healthy people across ages. General study findings and limits: TCR beta diversity was tightly associated with the proportion of naive T cells.

A second PCR of about 7 to 12 cycles used a sample-barcoded 5' primer and a J-beta primer mix. Sequencing yielded, for each sample, at least 3 million paired-end reads carrying CDR3. MiXCR, run by TCRdb on the 5' RACE reads, gives a single entry per CDR3 protein. The sample lists more than 900,000 distinct CDR3 sequences, almost 30% seen once, with 10% to 13% in the top ten. Trimming took off 2 bases at V and 4 bases at J, with 8 bases between the two ends. The CDR3 has 14 residues. Germline V lookup: CDR1 SGHTA, CDR2 FQGNSA. These same records also appear under a second study, on T cells of mothers and their children.

The source is a woman in her 40s in good health. The rearrangement joins TRBV7-2 to TRBJ1-4; tentatively, D is TRBD1 (5 bases). Sequencing was performed on blood. CDR3 amino acids: CASSLPTVNEKLFF. The DNA for the CDR3 is TGTGCCAGCAGCTTACCGACAGTTAATGAAAAACTGTTTTTT.